This T cell receptor beta chain was recorded in a study of blood T cell repertoires in COVID-19. Overall study context: Nucleic acid was either cDNA or gDNA, and it came from T cells, B-cell-depleted T cells, or PBMCs.

Sequencing was performed with immunoSEQ multiplex PCR; in TCRdb, only in-frame clones are kept and a portion is missing. The sample contains under 450,000 clones, more than 65% of which appear only once. Germline lookup yields CDR1 WSHSY and CDR2 SAAADI. This CDR3 has 17 residues. The germline V and J ends were trimmed by 11 bases and 0 bases, with 24 bases remaining between them. This chain joins TRBV10-2 and TRBJ2-3; D possibly corresponds to TRBD2 (5 bases). The material sequenced was peripheral blood. The sequence came from a human donor with acute or convalescent COVID-19. The donor label of this sample is uncertain. The CDR3 DNA reads TGCGCCGCCAGTGCGCCCCCCGAGCGGCCTAGCACAGATACGCAGTATTTT. Protein product: CAASAPPERPSTDTQYF.